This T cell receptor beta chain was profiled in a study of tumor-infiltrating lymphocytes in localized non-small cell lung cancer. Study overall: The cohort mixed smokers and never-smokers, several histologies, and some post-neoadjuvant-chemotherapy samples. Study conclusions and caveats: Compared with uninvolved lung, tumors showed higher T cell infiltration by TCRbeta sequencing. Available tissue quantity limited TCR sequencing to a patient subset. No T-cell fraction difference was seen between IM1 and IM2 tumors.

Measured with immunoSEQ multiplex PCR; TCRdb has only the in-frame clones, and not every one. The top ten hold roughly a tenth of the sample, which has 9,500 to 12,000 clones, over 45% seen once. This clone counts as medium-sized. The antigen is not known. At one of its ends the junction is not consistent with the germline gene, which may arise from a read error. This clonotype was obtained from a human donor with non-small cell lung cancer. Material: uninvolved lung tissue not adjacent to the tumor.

CDR3 region: CASNVVTGVYNEQFF. CDR3 sequence (DNA): TGTGCCAGCAACGTAGTTACGGGGGTCTACAATGAGCAGTTCTTC. The chain combines TRBV9 with TRBJ2-1, with D perhaps TRBD2 (6 bases). This CDR3 is 15 amino acids long. Germline V gene lookup returns CDR1 SGDLS and CDR2 YYNGEE.